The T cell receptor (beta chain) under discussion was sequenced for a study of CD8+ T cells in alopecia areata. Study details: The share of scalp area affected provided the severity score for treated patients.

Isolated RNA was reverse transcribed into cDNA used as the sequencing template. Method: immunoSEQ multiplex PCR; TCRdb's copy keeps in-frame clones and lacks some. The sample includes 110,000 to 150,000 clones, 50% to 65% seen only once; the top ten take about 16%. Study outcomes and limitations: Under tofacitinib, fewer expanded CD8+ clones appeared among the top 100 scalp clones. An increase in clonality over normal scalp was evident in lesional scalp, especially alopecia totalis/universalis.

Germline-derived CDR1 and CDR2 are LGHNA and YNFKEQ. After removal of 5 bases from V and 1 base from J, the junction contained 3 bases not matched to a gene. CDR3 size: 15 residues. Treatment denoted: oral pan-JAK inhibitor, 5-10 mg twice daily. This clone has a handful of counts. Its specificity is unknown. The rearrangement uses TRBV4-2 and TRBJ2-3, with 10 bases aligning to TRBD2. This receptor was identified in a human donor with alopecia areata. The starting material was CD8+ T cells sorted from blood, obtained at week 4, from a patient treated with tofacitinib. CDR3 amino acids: CASSLAGGRTDTQYF. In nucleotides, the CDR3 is TGTGCCAGCAGCTTAGCGGGGGGACGCACAGATACGCAGTATTTT.